Described below is a single TCR beta chain sequence and its context. Per the germline V gene, CDR1 is SGHRS and CDR2 is YFSETQ. Trimming took 0 bases from V and 3 from J, leaving 13 bases between them. The length of the CDR3 is 15 residues. These data originate in a study of blood T cells in healthy people across ages. PCR was performed a second time for about 7 to 12 cycles using a sample-barcoded 5' primer and a J-beta primer mix. TCRdb ran MiXCR on the 5' RACE reads and lists one entry per CDR3 protein. The table shows hundreds of thousands of distinct CDR3 sequences, with 40% to 50% occurring only once.

The source is a man older than 75 in good health. Sequencing was performed on blood. This chain links TRBV5-1 with TRBJ2-7, with no clear D. The CDR3 DNA is TGCGCCAGCAGCTTGGTCCCAAACTCAAACTACGAGCAGTACTTC. It encodes CASSLVPNSNYEQYF. Drawing the rest from reference TRBV5-1 and TRBJ2-7, the complete variable domain is KAGVTQTPRYLIKTRGQQVTLSCSPISGHRSVSWYQQTPGQGLQFLFEYFSETQRNKGNFPGRFSGRQFSNSRSEMNVSTLELGDSALYLCASSLVPNSNYEQYFGPGTRLTVT.